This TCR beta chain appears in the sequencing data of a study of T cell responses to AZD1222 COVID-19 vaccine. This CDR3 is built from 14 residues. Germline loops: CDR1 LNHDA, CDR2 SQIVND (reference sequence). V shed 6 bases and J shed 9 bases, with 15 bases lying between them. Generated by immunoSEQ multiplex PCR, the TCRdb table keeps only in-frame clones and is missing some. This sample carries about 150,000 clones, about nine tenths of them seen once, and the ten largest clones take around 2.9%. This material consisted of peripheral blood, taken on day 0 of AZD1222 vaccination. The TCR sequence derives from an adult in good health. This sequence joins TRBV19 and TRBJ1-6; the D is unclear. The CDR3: CASRGRLEASPLHF. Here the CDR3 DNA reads TGTGCCAGTAGGGGTCGACTAGAGGCTTCACCCCTCCACTTT.